The present T cell receptor (beta chain) was sequenced within a study of blood T cells in healthy people across ages. Primers used in a second PCR of roughly 6 to 12 cycles were a sample-barcoded 5' primer and a J-beta primer mix. TCRdb passed the 5' RACE reads through MiXCR, listing each CDR3 protein once. The table has approximately 1.5 million distinct CDR3 sequences, roughly two fifths seen once; the top ten hold more than 4%. As for this clonotype: One junction end does not reproduce the germline sequence, and a read error may be involved.

Germline assignment: CDR1 SGHAT and CDR2 FQNNGV. The CDR3 loop spans 17 amino acids. This sequence joins TRBV11-2 and TRBJ2-1, with 7 nucleotides matching TRBD2. The sequence derives from a young woman in good health. The sample consisted of blood. In DNA form, the CDR3 reads TGTGCCAGCAGCCGGGGAGTGGGCGGGGGTTTCTACAATGAACAGTTCTTC. Protein sequence: CASSRGVGGGFYNEQFF.